The source of this T cell receptor beta chain is a study of monozygotic twins with inflammatory bowel disease. cDNA encoding TCRalpha and TCRbeta underwent two nested PCRs of about 15 and 9 cycles, each of which was followed by bead purification. TCRdb reprocessed the 5' RACE reads, with one entry per CDR3 protein and no DNA. The sample features some 160,000 distinct CDR3 sequences, with around 6.8% in its top ten. CDR3 size: 14 residues. This sequence originates from a human donor with ulcerative colitis or Crohn's disease, or a healthy co-twin of an affected twin (not recorded which). The sample was blood. The chain joins TRBV12-3 or TRBV12-4 to TRBJ2-5; the D call from TCRdb, TRBD2, cannot be confirmed without DNA. The CDR3 loop is CASSWTSGQETQYF.